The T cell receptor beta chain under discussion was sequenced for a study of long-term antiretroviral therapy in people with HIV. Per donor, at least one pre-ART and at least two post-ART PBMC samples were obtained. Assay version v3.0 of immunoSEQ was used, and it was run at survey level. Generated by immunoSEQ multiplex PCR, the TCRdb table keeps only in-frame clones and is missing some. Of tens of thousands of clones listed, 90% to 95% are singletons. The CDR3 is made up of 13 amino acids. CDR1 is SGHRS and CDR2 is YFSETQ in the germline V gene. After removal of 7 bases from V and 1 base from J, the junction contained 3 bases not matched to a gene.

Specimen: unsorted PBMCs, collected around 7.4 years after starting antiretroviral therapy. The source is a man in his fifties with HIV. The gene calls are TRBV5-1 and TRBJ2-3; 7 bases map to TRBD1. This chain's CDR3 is CASWTGGTDTQYF. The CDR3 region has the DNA TGCGCCAGCTGGACAGGAGGCACAGATACGCAGTATTTT. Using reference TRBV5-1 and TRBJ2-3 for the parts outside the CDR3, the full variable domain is KAGVTQTPRYLIKTRGQQVTLSCSPISGHRSVSWYQQTPGQGLQFLFEYFSETQRNKGNFPGRFSGRQFSNSRSEMNVSTLELGDSALYLCASWTGGTDTQYFGPGTRLTVL.